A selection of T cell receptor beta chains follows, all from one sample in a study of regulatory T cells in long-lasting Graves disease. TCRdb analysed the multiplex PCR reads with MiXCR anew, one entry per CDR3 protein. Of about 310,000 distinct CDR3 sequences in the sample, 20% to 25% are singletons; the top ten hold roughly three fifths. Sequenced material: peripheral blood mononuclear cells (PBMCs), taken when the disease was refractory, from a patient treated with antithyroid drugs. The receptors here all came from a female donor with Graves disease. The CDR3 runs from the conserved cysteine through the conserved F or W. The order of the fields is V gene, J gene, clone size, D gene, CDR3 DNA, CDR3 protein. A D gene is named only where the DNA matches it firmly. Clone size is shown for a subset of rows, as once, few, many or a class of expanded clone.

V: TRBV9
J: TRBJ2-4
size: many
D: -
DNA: TGTGCCAGCAGCGTAGGTCAAGAAGCCAAAAACATTCAGTACTTC
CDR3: CASSVGQEAKNIQYF

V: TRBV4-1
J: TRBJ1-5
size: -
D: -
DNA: TGCGCCAGCAGCCAAGTAGGGGATCATCAGCCCCAGCATTTT
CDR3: CASSQVGDHQPQHF

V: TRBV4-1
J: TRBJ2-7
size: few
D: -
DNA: TGCGCCAGCAGCCAAGATAGCAGGGGGAGGAACGAGCAGTACTTC
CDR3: CASSQDSRGRNEQYF

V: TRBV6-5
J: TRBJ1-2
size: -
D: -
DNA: TGTGCCAGCAGTTTCAATCGGGACTATGGCTACACCTTC
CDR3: CASSFNRDYGYTF

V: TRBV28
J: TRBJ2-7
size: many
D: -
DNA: TGTGCCAGCAGTCTTCCCCGAGGCGAGCAGTACTTC
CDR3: CASSLPRGEQYF

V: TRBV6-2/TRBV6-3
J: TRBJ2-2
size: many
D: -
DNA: TGTGCCAGCAGTTACTCTGAACCAACGAACACCGGGGAGCTGTTTTTT
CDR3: CASSYSEPTNTGELFF

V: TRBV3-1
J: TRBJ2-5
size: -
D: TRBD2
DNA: TGTGCCAGCAGCTCCCGGACTAGCGGGAGGTCGGGAGAGACCCAGTACTTC
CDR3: CASSSRTSGRSGETQYF

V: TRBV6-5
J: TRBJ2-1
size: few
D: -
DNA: TGTGCCAGCAGTTTTCCGGGACCGGGCCGGAATGAGCAGTTCTTC
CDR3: CASSFPGPGRNEQFF

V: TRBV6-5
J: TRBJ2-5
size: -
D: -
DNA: TGTGCCAGCAGTTACTCGATAGAAGGGACCCAGTACTTC
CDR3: CASSYSIEGTQYF

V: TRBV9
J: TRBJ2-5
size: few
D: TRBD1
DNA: TGTGCCAGCAGCGAAGGGACAGGGCCGTACCAAGAGACCCAGTACTTC
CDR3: CASSEGTGPYQETQYF

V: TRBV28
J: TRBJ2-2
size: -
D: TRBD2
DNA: TGTGCCAGCAGTCCCACCTGGACTAGCGGGAGGGCCTATGGCGGGGAGCTGTTTTTT
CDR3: CASSPTWTSGRAYGGELFF

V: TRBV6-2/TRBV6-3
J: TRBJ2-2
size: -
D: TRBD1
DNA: TGTGCCAGCAAGGTTGAAGGGGGCAGTATCGGGGAGCTGTTTTTT
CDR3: CASKVEGGSIGELFF

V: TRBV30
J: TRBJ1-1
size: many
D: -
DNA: TGTGCCTGGAGTGTACACGGGAACACTGAAGCTTTCTTT
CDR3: CAWSVHGNTEAFF

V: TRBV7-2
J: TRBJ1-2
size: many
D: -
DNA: TGTGCCAGCAGCTTGGACGGGACCCTAAACTATGGCTACACCTTC
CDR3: CASSLDGTLNYGYTF

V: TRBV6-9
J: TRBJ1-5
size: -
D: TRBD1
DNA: TGTGCCAGCAGTTACTCCCGGGGCAGGGGGCCTCAGCCCCAGCATTTT
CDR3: CASSYSRGRGPQPQHF

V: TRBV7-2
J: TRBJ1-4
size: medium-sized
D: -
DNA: TGTGCCAGCAGCTTGGAACAGAGTGGGGAAAAACTGTTTTTT
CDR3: CASSLEQSGEKLFF

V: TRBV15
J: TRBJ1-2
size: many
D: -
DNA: TGTGCCACCAGCATCACAAGGTACCAGGATGGCTACACCTTC
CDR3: CATSITRYQDGYTF

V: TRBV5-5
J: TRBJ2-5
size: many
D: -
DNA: TGTGCCAGCAGCTTCGGGCAGCCCCAAGAGACCCAGTACTTC
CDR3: CASSFGQPQETQYF

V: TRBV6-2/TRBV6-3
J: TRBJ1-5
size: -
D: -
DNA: TGTGCCAGCAGTTACTCATGGCGGGGGCAGCCCCAGCATTTT
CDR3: CASSYSWRGQPQHF

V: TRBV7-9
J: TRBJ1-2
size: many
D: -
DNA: TGTGCCAGCAGCTTAGCGGGACCCACGAACTATGGCTACACCTTC
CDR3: CASSLAGPTNYGYTF

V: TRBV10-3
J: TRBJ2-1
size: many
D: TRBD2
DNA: TGTGCCACTGGACTAGCGGGAGTCGATGAGCAGTTCTTC
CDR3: CATGLAGVDEQFF

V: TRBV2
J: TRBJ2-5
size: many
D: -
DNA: TGTGCCAGCCAAGGGGAGACCCAGTACTTC
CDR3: CASQGETQYF

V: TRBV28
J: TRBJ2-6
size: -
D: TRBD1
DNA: TGTGCCAGCAAACCGGGACAGGGGGTAATCGGGGCCAACGTCCTGACTTTC
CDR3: CASKPGQGVIGANVLTF

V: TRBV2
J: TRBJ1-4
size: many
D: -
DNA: TGTGCCAGCAGTGAGGCTGCCCGTAATGAAAAACTGTTTTTT
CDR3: CASSEAARNEKLFF

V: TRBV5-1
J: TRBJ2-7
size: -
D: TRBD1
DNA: TGCGCCAGCAGCTTGGCCGGGACAGGAATCGCCTACGAGCAGTACTTC
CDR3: CASSLAGTGIAYEQYF

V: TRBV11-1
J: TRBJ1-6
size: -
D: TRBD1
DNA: TGTGCCAGCAGTTCCACAGGGGCCCTCCACTTT
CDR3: CASSSTGALHF

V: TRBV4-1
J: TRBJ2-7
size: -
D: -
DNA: TGCGCCAGCAGCCAAGATTTCGATTTGGGGTACGAGCAGTACTTC
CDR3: CASSQDFDLGYEQYF

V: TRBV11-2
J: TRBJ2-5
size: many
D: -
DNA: TGTGCCAGCAGCCGGGGGATTCAAGAGACCCAGTACTTC
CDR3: CASSRGIQETQYF

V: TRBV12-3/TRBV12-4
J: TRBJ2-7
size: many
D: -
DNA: TGTGCCAGCGCAGGACTCGAGCAGTACTTC
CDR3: CASAGLEQYF

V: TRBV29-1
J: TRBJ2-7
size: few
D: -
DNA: TGCAGCGCTCAAGGGGGATACTCCTACGAGCAGTACTTC
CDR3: CSAQGGYSYEQYF

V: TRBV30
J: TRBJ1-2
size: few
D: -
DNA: TGTGCCTGGAGTGTAAGCTCCCGCGGCTACACCTTC
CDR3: CAWSVSSRGYTF

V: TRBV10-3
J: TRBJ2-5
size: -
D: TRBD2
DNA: TGTGCCATCAGTGAGGGGGGACTAGCGGGAGTTCAGCAAGAGACCCAGTACTTC
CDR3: CAISEGGLAGVQQETQYF

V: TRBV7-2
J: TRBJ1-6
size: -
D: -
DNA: TGTGCCAGCAGCTTCGGACAGACTGATTCACCCCTCCACTTT
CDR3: CASSFGQTDSPLHF

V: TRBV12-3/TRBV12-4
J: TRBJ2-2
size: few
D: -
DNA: TGTGCCAGCAGTTTGGCAGGGAATCCCGGGGAGCTGTTTTTT
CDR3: CASSLAGNPGELFF

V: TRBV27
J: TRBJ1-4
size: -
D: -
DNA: TGTGCCAGCAGTTCGGGGAATGAAAAACTGTTTTTT
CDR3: CASSSGNEKLFF

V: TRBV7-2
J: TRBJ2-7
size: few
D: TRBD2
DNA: TGTGCCAGCAGCTTAATTAGCGGGCGCTCCTACGAGCAGTACTTC
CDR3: CASSLISGRSYEQYF

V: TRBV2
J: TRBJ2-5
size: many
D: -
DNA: TGTGCCACCAACAGGTTTTTAAGGGAGACCCAGTACTTC
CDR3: CATNRFLRETQYF

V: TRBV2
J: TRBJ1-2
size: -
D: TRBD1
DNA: TGTGCCAGCAGGGCTAACAGGGGGATGGACTATGGCTGCACCTTC
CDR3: CASRANRGMDYGCTF

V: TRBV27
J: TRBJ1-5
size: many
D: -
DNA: TGTGCCAGCAGTTTATCGTGGGGTGGTGGCAATCAGCCCCAGCATTTT
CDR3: CASSLSWGGGNQPQHF

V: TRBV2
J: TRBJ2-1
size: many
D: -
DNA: TGTGCCAGCAGTCTCTACACGCGCTACAATGAGCAGTTCTTC
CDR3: CASSLYTRYNEQFF

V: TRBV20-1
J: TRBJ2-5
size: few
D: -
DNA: TGCAGTGCTAGTAGTGACATCCGGGGGGAGACCCAGTACTTC
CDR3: CSASSDIRGETQYF

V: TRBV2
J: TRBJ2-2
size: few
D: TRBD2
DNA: TGTGCCAGCGGCGGGCTAGCGGGGGCCGGGGAGCTGTTTTTT
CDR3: CASGGLAGAGELFF

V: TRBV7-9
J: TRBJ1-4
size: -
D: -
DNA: TGTGCCAGCAGCTTATTATCATCCAGGACAAATGAAAAACTGTTTTTT
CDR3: CASSLLSSRTNEKLFF

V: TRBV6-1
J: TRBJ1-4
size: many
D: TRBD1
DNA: TGTGCCAGCAGGCAACAGGGGGCTAATGAAAAACTGTTTTTT
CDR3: CASRQQGANEKLFF

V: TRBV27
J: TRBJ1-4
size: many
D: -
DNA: TGTGCCAGCAGTTTGCGAAGGGAGGCATACGAAAAACTGTTTTTT
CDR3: CASSLRREAYEKLFF

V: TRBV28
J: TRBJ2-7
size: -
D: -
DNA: TGTGCCAGCAACGAACAGGTAACCTACGAGCAGTACTTC
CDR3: CASNEQVTYEQYF

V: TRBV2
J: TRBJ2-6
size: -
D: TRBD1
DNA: TGTGCCAGCTCCGAGGGGACAGGGTACTCTGGGGCCAACGTCCTGACTTTC
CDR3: CASSEGTGYSGANVLTF

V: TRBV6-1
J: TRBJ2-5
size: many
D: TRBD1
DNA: TGTGCCAGCAGCGACAGGGCCCAAGAGACCCAGTACTTC
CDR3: CASSDRAQETQYF

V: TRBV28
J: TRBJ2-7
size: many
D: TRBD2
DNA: TGTGCCAGCACCCCCAGGAGCGGGAGATCCTACGAGCAGTACTTC
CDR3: CASTPRSGRSYEQYF

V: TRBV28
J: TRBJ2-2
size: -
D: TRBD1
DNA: TGTGCCAGCAACAGGGGGGACACCGGGGAGCTGTTTTTT
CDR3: CASNRGDTGELFF

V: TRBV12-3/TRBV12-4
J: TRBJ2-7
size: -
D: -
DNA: TGTGCCAGCAGCATTCTTTCCGGGACCACCTACGAGCAGTACTTC
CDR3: CASSILSGTTYEQYF